This is a list of T cell receptor beta chains from one sample in a study of regulatory T cells in long-lasting Graves disease. One entry per CDR3 protein results from TCRdb running MiXCR on the multiplex PCR reads. The sample carries about 470,000 distinct CDR3 sequences, around 20% recorded once. Sequenced here: peripheral blood mononuclear cells (PBMCs), sampled when the disease was refractory, from a patient treated with antithyroid drugs. The receptor set was obtained from a female donor with Graves disease. Both conserved end residues are part of each CDR3.

j_gene	v_gene	CDR3aa
TRBJ1-1	TRBV7-9	CASSFSGFTEAFF
TRBJ2-3	TRBV20-1	CSVIPGLAGGPSTDTQYF
TRBJ1-3	TRBV7-3	CASSLWGGTGNTIYF
TRBJ2-1	TRBV12-3/TRBV12-4	CASRPTSLGSNEQFF
TRBJ2-7	TRBV2	CASTPPSSSEQYF
TRBJ1-1	TRBV28	CASSRPQTTNTEAFF
TRBJ1-1	TRBV5-8	CASSPDREAFF
TRBJ1-1	TRBV27	CASSLPHLMNTEAFF
TRBJ2-5	TRBV19	CASSILALGTNGETQYF
TRBJ2-2	TRBV15	CATCPQSDTGELFF
TRBJ2-1	TRBV7-9	CASSRLGNEQFF
TRBJ2-7	TRBV7-9	CASSANGYEQYF
TRBJ2-2	TRBV4-3	CASSPVGGHPGELFF
TRBJ2-7	TRBV5-1	CASSPRTGGFYEQYF
TRBJ1-5	TRBV20-1	CSARALEGLPKQPQHF
TRBJ1-1	TRBV7-9	CASVGGAGTEAFF
TRBJ2-1	TRBV19	CASSPGTSLEQFF
TRBJ2-5	TRBV3-1	CASSLWDSRSF
TRBJ2-7	TRBV13	CASSDSGLSYPYEQYF
TRBJ2-7	TRBV10-3	CAISRTGDGDEQYF
TRBJ2-5	TRBV28	CASSLLRSGETQYF
TRBJ2-5	TRBV2	CATYIGRGQETQYF
TRBJ1-2	TRBV12-3/TRBV12-4	CASSLATGNYGYTF
TRBJ2-7	TRBV28	CASSPRSSSYEQYF
TRBJ2-7	TRBV5-1	CASSFSSGVPGEQYF
TRBJ2-3	TRBV24-1	CATHPGGSTDTQYF
TRBJ2-2	TRBV6-9	CASSSADANTGELFF
TRBJ1-2	TRBV4-1	CASSPTPGQGYGYTF
TRBJ2-3	TRBV27	CASSFSGRGADTQYF
TRBJ2-1	TRBV28	CASSFGSGYNEQFF
TRBJ2-2	TRBV7-3	CASSLLPGLAGELFF
TRBJ2-2	TRBV10-3	CAISESGGRAAGELFF
TRBJ2-7	TRBV12-3/TRBV12-4	CASSLEQGVFEQYF
TRBJ2-7	TRBV7-8	CASSLAMRSEQYF
TRBJ1-1	TRBV25-1	CASGEGGTLMNTEAFF
TRBJ2-7	TRBV10-2	CASTNGRFYEQYF
TRBJ2-7	TRBV7-8	CASSLGVLDYEQYF
TRBJ2-7	TRBV20-1	CSAESGTAYEQYF
TRBJ2-7	TRBV7-2	CASSSGTSGFSYEQYF
TRBJ2-6	TRBV12-5	CASAGSGAGANVLTF
TRBJ2-4	TRBV20-1	CSARVGEWGYF
TRBJ2-7	TRBV28	CASSFGLAGFYEQYF
TRBJ2-5	TRBV4-2	CASSQDSSGKETQYF
TRBJ2-7	TRBV7-9	CASSFGLAGATSEQYF
TRBJ1-1	TRBV7-9	CASTSSGQPLNTEAFF
TRBJ1-1	TRBV20-1	CSAIRYVVDTEAFF
TRBJ1-2	TRBV6-1	CASTPSWDRGNYGYTF
TRBJ2-7	TRBV3-1	CASSPTGPYYEQYF
TRBJ2-4	TRBV27	CASSFEGEEGVRNIQYF
TRBJ2-1	TRBV5-1	CASSLDRAYNEQFF
TRBJ1-1	TRBV6-2/TRBV6-3	CASSYSPSEAFF
TRBJ1-5	TRBV27	CASRSGGQPQHF